One T cell receptor (beta chain) is described in this entry. J lost 8 bases, V lost 5 bases, and 8 bases had no gene match. There are 13 residues in the CDR3. Germline CDR1 reads SGHRS; CDR2 reads YFSETQ. The sample is drawn from a study of T cell responses to AZD1222 COVID-19 vaccine. Generated by immunoSEQ multiplex PCR, the TCRdb table keeps only in-frame clones and is missing some. Among approximately 110,000 clones listed, around 82% were seen once. This TCR derives from an adult in good health. The chain joins TRBV5-1 to TRBJ1-2; 8 nucleotides align to TRBD1. This specimen was peripheral blood, taken on day 0 of AZD1222 vaccination. CDR3 DNA: TGCGCCAGCAGTATCGACAGGACAGGGGGCTACACCTTC. Translating it yields CASSIDRTGGYTF.